This TCR beta chain stems from a study of T cell responses to AZD1222 COVID-19 vaccine. Study information: Pooling covered second doses at about 4 or about 12 weeks. Study results and caveats: Reportedly, close to half of spike-specific TCRs are directed against unmutated variant regions. Increased Spike-specific TCR breadth and depth were observed after two AZD1222 doses.

As regards this clone: The antigen remains undetermined. Sequence at one end of the junction differs from germline and may be a read error.

In germline, CDR1 is SQVTM, CDR2 ANQGSEA. The CDR3 consists of 11 residues. Only in-frame clones appear in the TCRdb table, and some are missing; sequencing was by immunoSEQ multiplex PCR. The data hold under 300,000 clones, with approximately 93% observed a single time. The chain is built from TRBV29-1 and TRBJ2-7, with 7 bases identical to TRBD1. This sequence originates from an adult in good health. The sample here was peripheral blood, taken on day 0 of AZD1222 vaccination. CDR3 bases: TGCAGCATCCTACCCGGGACAGCCCCCAGGTTC. As protein: CSILPGTAPRF.